The 23 T cell receptor beta chains below come from one sample, sequenced in a study of T cells in tumors after PD-1 blockade. Profiling relied on immunoSEQ multiplex PCR, and the TCRdb table lists in-frame clones only, not all of them. Among around 19,000 clones listed, just under 80% were seen once. The sequences come from PBMCs, collected before anti-PD-1 treatment. All receptors derive from a human donor with basal cell carcinoma.

V usage is TRBV4-2 and J usage is TRBJ2-3; 13 nucleotides match TRBD2. The CDR3 totals 17 residues. From germline, CDR1 is LGHNA and CDR2 YNFKEQ. V lost 1 base and J lost 4; bases outside the gene matches: 5. The CDR3 reads CASSQVLAGGPADTQYF. CDR3 coding DNA: TGTGCCAGCAGCCAAGTACTAGCGGGAGGGCCAGCAGATACGCAGTATTTT.

The V and J genes are TRBV3-1 (or the pseudogene TRBV3-2) and TRBJ1-1; D may be TRBD1 (5 bases). Germline V gives CDR1 LGHDT, CDR2 YNNKEL (reference sequence). The germline V and J ends were trimmed by 1 base and 4 bases, with 10 bases remaining between them. CDR3 length equals 14 residues. CDR3 sequence reads: CASSQAQGSTEAFF. CDR3 coding DNA: TGTGCCAGCAGCCAAGCGCAGGGAAGCACTGAAGCTTTCTTT.

The chain joins TRBV6-6 to TRBJ1-2; 10 bases agree with TRBD1. With V trimmed by 2 bases and J by 8 bases, 5 bases remained unmatched. In germline, CDR1 is MNHNY, CDR2 SVGAGI (reference sequence). The CDR3 consists of 14 residues. The CDR3 DNA follows: TGTGCCAGCAGTTACCGAGGGACAGGGGTAGGCTACACCTTC. It yields the protein CASSYRGTGVGYTF.

The rearrangement links TRBV27 to TRBJ2-1; D is perhaps TRBD1 (6 bases). The CDR3 loop spans 15 amino acids. V lost 3 bases and J lost 3, with 12 bases in between. CDR1 and CDR2 from the germline V gene are MNHEY and SMNVEV (reference sequence). CDR3 residues: CASSFRTDFYNEQFF. The CDR3 DNA reads as TGTGCCAGCAGTTTCCGGACAGACTTCTACAATGAGCAGTTCTTC.

The DNA for the CDR3 is TGTGCCAGCAGTCCCGGACAGACCTACGAGCAGTACTTC. This gives the protein CASSPGQTYEQYF. This chain connects TRBV12-3 or TRBV12-4 to TRBJ2-7; a possible D gene is TRBD1 (6 bases). CDR3 size: 13 residues. V was trimmed by 5 bases and J by 2 bases, leaving 10 bases between them.

The sample holds a few counts of this clone. The chain combines TRBV6-1 with TRBJ2-5; D may match TRBD1 or TRBD2 (5 bases each). V was cut by 2 bases and J by 1 base, with 17 bases left in between. The germline V gene has CDR1 MNHNS and CDR2 SASEGT. CDR3 length: 17 amino acids. CDR3 sequence reads: CASSEQHRDPVQETQYF. The CDR3 coding sequence is TGTGCCAGCAGTGAACAGCACCGGGACCCAGTCCAAGAGACCCAGTACTTC.

The CDR3 protein is CASSFMGLAGNEQFF. The DNA for the CDR3 is TGTGCCAGCAGTTTTATGGGACTAGCCGGCAATGAGCAGTTCTTC. V usage is TRBV27 and J usage is TRBJ2-1; TRBD2 agrees at 9 bases. This CDR3 contains 15 residues. V trimming: 3 bases; J trimming: 6 bases; junction bases outside the gene matches: 6. The germline V gene has CDR1 MNHEY and CDR2 SMNVEV (reference sequence).

The J gene is TRBJ2-2, the V gene TRBV6-5, with 8 bases identical to TRBD2. V dropped 5 bases and J dropped 4; count of bases not matched to a gene: 6. Germline values: CDR1 MNHEY, CDR2 SVGAGI. This CDR3 region has 15 residues. CDR3 DNA sequence: TGTGCCAGCAGTAACATAGCGGGACGCACCGGGGAGCTGTTTTTT. Encoded protein: CASSNIAGRTGELFF.

The chain is built from TRBV6-7 and TRBJ2-7; 10 nucleotides align to TRBD1. TRBV6-7 is assigned to the ORF class and has an uncertain function. The CDR3 has 16 amino acids. With 4 bases clipped from V and 4 bases from J, the junction kept 10 bases outside the gene matches. The CDR3 sequence is CASSWPGRQGAYEQYF. In nucleotides, the CDR3 is TGTGCCAGCAGTTGGCCGGGGAGACAGGGGGCGTACGAGCAGTACTTC.

V gene TRBV2 combines with J gene TRBJ2-5; D possibly corresponds to TRBD1 (6 bases). The germline V and J ends were trimmed by 3 bases and 1 base, with 15 bases remaining between them. Germline lookup yields CDR1 SNHLY and CDR2 FYNNEI. The CDR3 is 16 amino acids. The chain's CDR3 is CASSEPPTGSQETQYF. Written as DNA, the CDR3 is TGTGCCAGCAGTGAGCCCCCGACAGGTTCCCAAGAGACCCAGTACTTC.

The genes are TRBV2 and TRBJ1-1; D may be TRBD1 (5 bases). The CDR3 contains 12 residues. Trimming pared 4 bases from V and 4 bases from J, leaving 7 bases between. Germline V lookup: CDR1 SNHLY, CDR2 FYNNEI. The CDR3 loop reads CASSAGTTEAFF. The DNA for the CDR3 is TGTGCCAGCAGTGCAGGGACCACTGAAGCTTTCTTT.

This chain connects TRBV5-1 to TRBJ2-3; D might be TRBD1 (6 bases). Germline V gene sequence: CDR1 SGHRS, CDR2 YFSETQ. This CDR3 is 17 amino acids long. Trimming took 3 bases from V and 0 from J, leaving 17 bases between them. CDR3 in amino acids: CASSSSRGTTSTDTQYF. In DNA, the CDR3 is TGCGCCAGCAGCTCCTCAAGGGGGACGACTAGCACAGATACGCAGTATTTT.

V usage is TRBV7-3 and J usage is TRBJ2-1; maybe TRBD1 (6 bases). This CDR3 spans 15 amino acids. V lost 5 bases to trimming and J lost 4 bases, with 15 bases between them. Germline CDR1 is SGHTA and CDR2 is FQGTGA. CDR3 DNA: TGTGCCAGCAGCCCCGCCAGGGGTACATACAATGAGCAGTTCTTC. It specifies CASSPARGTYNEQFF.

Written as DNA, the CDR3 is TGTGCCAGCAGTATAGGACCCTTGAATCCCTACGAGCAGTACTTC. This gives the protein CASSIGPLNPYEQYF. V and J are TRBV6-5 and TRBJ2-7; D gene unclear. Germline assignment: CDR1 MNHEY and CDR2 SVGAGI. This CDR3 has 15 amino acids. Between the trimmed V and J ends, which lost 5 bases and 2 bases, there was a span of 16 bases.

The rearrangement uses TRBV7-3 and TRBJ2-5, with 12 bases fitting TRBD2. CDR3 length: 15 amino acids. V dropped 3 bases and J dropped 2; count of bases not matched to a gene: 1. CDR1 is SGHTA, CDR2 FQGTGA, per germline. CDR3: CASSFGLAGQETQYF. CDR3 nucleotides: TGTGCCAGCAGCTTCGGACTAGCGGGACAAGAGACCCAGTACTTC.

CDR3 residues: CATGTGPTDTQYF. The CDR3 bases are TGTGCCACCGGTACAGGGCCCACAGATACGCAGTATTTT. This sequence joins TRBV24-1 and TRBJ2-3; the D gene is possibly TRBD1 (6 bases). Between the trimmed V and J ends, which lost 9 bases and 2 bases, there was a span of 11 bases. This CDR3 spans 13 amino acids. Per germline, CDR1 KGHDR and CDR2 SFDVKD.

This chain links TRBV28 with TRBJ1-5; tentative D call: TRBD1 (5 bases). The CDR3 runs 12 residues. In germline, CDR1 is MDHEN, CDR2 SYDVKM. Trimming took 5 bases from V and 11 from J, leaving 13 bases between them. The CDR3: CASSVPGPAQHF. CDR3 sequence (DNA): TGTGCCAGCAGTGTCCCAGGGCCGGCCCAGCATTTT.

Details on this clone: The junction shows a germline mismatch at one end, possibly a read error. The chain links TRBV2 to TRBJ1-5; 8 bases align to TRBD1. CDR3 length equals 14 residues. Germline values: CDR1 SNHLY, CDR2 FYNNEI. The CDR3 bases are TGTGCCAGCAGGGAAGGGACAGGAGGGCAGCCCCAGCATTTT. This codes for CASREGTGGQPQHF.

This chain links TRBV7-2 with TRBJ2-7, with 10 positions matching TRBD2. From germline, CDR1 is SGHTA and CDR2 FQGNSA. This CDR3 comprises 16 residues. The ends lost 1 base at V and 6 bases at J; junction bases unmatched: 9. CDR3 protein: CASSLGSAGGRSEQYF. In DNA, the CDR3 is TGTGCCAGCAGCTTAGGATCAGCGGGGGGGCGTAGCGAGCAGTACTTC.

The chain has TRBV2 and TRBJ2-5, with 9 bases fitting TRBD1. Unmatched junction bases numbered 10, after V lost 6 bases and J lost 5 bases. Germline V lookup: CDR1 SNHLY, CDR2 FYNNEI. The length of the CDR3 is 15 residues. The CDR3 sequence is CASRPGQGIGETQYF. The CDR3 DNA reads as TGTGCCAGCAGGCCCGGACAGGGGATTGGGGAGACCCAGTACTTC.

The chain recombines TRBV9 with TRBJ2-3; 14 nucleotides agree with TRBD2. In germline, CDR1 is SGDLS, CDR2 YYNGEE. Trimming took 4 bases from V and 5 from J; bases not matched to a gene: 3. This CDR3 contains 15 residues. The CDR3 loop reads CASSRTSGGIDTQYF. The CDR3 bases are TGTGCCAGCAGCAGGACTAGCGGGGGGATAGATACGCAGTATTTT.

The genes are TRBV7-2 and TRBJ1-6; 9 bases map to TRBD1. Germline values: CDR1 SGHTA, CDR2 FQGNSA. V shed 5 bases, J shed 9 bases, and the junction held 11 bases outside the gene matches. The CDR3 is made up of 16 amino acids. The CDR3 DNA reads as TGTGCCAGCAGCCCGTACGGGACAGGGCCTTCTTCACCCCTCCACTTT. It translates to CASSPYGTGPSSPLHF.

The chain uses TRBV9 and TRBJ2-1, with 7 bases matching TRBD2. This CDR3 comprises 15 residues. Germline V gives CDR1 SGDLS, CDR2 YYNGEE. V dropped 6 bases and J dropped 4; count of bases not matched to a gene: 10. This CDR3 is CASTKGGVQYNEQFF. The CDR3 DNA is TGTGCCAGCACAAAGGGAGGGGTCCAATACAATGAGCAGTTCTTC.